The next 29 T cell receptor beta chains were all read from a single sample in a study of cytomegalovirus exposure and HLA in healthy donors. PCR used 60 Vbeta primers and 13 Jbeta primers. The data were produced by immunoSEQ multiplex PCR, yet TCRdb's version contains in-frame clones alone and is incomplete. The sample yields 120,000 or so clones, over 75% seen once. What was sequenced was PBMCs. These receptors were obtained from a man aged 25 to 40 in good health and CMV-seronegative.

The count of this clone is one. The chain joins TRBV5-1 to TRBJ2-3, with 10 bases aligning to TRBD1. The trim removed 0 bases at V and 4 bases at J, leaving 2 bases unmatched. The germline V gene has CDR1 SGHRS and CDR2 YFSETQ. This CDR3 is 15 amino acids long. CDR3 sequence reads: CASSLGDRGADTQYF. The CDR3 DNA reads as TGCGCCAGCAGCTTGGGGGACAGGGGCGCAGATACGCAGTATTTT.

The V gene is TRBV9, the J gene TRBJ2-3; D is perhaps TRBD2 (6 bases). The V and J ends lost 7 bases and 5 bases respectively, with 14 bases between them. The germline V gene encodes CDR1 SGDLS and CDR2 YYNGEE. This CDR3 has 13 residues. The chain's CDR3 is CASASVGGDTQYF. Written as DNA, the CDR3 is TGTGCCAGCGCTTCGGTGGGAGGAGATACGCAGTATTTT.

CDR3: CASSEDSGGDMRAFF. The CDR3 DNA follows: TGTGCCAGCAGTGAGGATTCAGGGGGAGATATGAGAGCTTTCTTT. The gene calls are TRBV2 and TRBJ1-1, with 7 positions matching TRBD1. The CDR3 extends over 15 amino acids. The germline V gene encodes CDR1 SNHLY and CDR2 FYNNEI. V was pared by 3 bases and J by 10 bases, with 14 bases of the junction left unmatched. The full variable domain, in which reference TRBV2 and TRBJ1-1 provide the parts outside the CDR3, is EPEVTQTPSHQVTQMGQEVILRCVPISNHLYFYWYRQILGQKVEFLVSFYNNEISEKSEIFDDQFSVERPDGSNFTLKIRSTKLEDSAMYFCASSEDSGGDMRAFFGQGTRLTVV.

V is TRBV23-1 and J is TRBJ2-1; TRBD1 matches 7 bases. TRBV23-1 is an open reading frame whose function is uncertain. The V segment lost 0 bases and the J segment 4 bases; nucleotides outside the gene matches: 6. CDR3 length: 16 amino acids. The CDR3 region is CASSQSRGTEYNEQFF. The CDR3 nucleotides read TGCGCCAGCAGTCAATCGAGGGGGACAGAATACAATGAGCAGTTCTTC.

V gene TRBV4-3 combines with J gene TRBJ2-7, with TRBD1 matching over 7 bases. The V gene's germline CDR1 is LGHNA and CDR2 YSLEER. CDR3 size: 15 residues. The J segment lost 0 bases and the V segment lost 1 base, leaving 3 bases of the junction unmatched. The CDR3 DNA sequence: TGCGCCAGCAGCCAAGGCCGGGACAGCTCCTACGAGCAGTACTTC. Translating it yields CASSQGRDSSYEQYF.

The V gene is TRBV25-1, the J gene TRBJ2-7, with 7 bases fitting TRBD1. Germline V gives CDR1 MGHDK, CDR2 SYGVNS. The CDR3 spans 14 residues. Trimming took 3 bases from V and 5 from J; bases not matched to a gene: 7. As DNA, the CDR3 is TGTGCCAGCAGTGATTATGGACAGGCCCACGAGCAGTACTTC. This translates into CASSDYGQAHEQYF.

This chain links TRBV7-9 with TRBJ2-5; 9 positions agree with TRBD1. CDR1 is SEHNR, CDR2 FQNEAQ, per germline (reference sequence). This CDR3 region has 15 residues. V lost 4 bases to trimming and J lost 5 bases; unmatched junction nucleotides: 8. CDR3 nucleotides: TGTGCCAGCAGCTCGGGACTTGGACAGGGGGAGACCCAGTACTTC. Translation gives CASSSGLGQGETQYF.

The J gene is TRBJ2-7, the V gene TRBV28; 7 positions match TRBD2. Germline loops: CDR1 MDHEN, CDR2 SYDVKM. V shed 8 bases, J shed 3 bases, and the junction held 10 bases outside the gene matches. This CDR3 contains 14 residues. This chain's CDR3 is CASRPLARDYEQYF. The CDR3 DNA reads as TGTGCCAGCCGCCCACTAGCGAGGGACTACGAGCAGTACTTC.

The chain carries TRBV25-1 and TRBJ1-5, with D maybe TRBD1 (6 bases). The CDR3 runs to 17 residues. The V gene's germline CDR1 is MGHDK and CDR2 SYGVNS. The V and J ends lost 1 base and 1 base respectively, with 14 bases between them. The CDR3 sequence: CASSESRGQGSNQPQHF. CDR3 bases: TGTGCCAGCAGTGAATCGAGAGGCCAGGGGAGCAATCAGCCCCAGCATTTT.

The gene calls are TRBV7-9 and TRBJ1-4; 8 bases map to TRBD1. V gave up 0 bases and J gave up 11 bases; unmatched junction bases: 5. Germline CDR1 is SEHNR and CDR2 is FQNEAQ (reference sequence). The CDR3 length is 14 residues. CDR3 nucleotide sequence: TGTGCCAGCAGCTTAGCGAGGGACAGGCTCAAACTGTTTTTT. Residues: CASSLARDRLKLFF.

V gene TRBV5-8 combines with J gene TRBJ1-2; the D gene is possibly TRBD1 (5 bases). CDR1 SGHTS and CDR2 YDEGEE come from the germline V gene. The CDR3 has 12 residues. CDR3 residues: CSSGGEMLGYTF. The CDR3 coding sequence is TGTTCTTCCGGGGGAGAGATGCTGGGCTACACCTTC.

The J gene is TRBJ1-1, the V gene TRBV2; unclear D gene. Per the germline V gene, CDR1 is SNHLY and CDR2 is FYNNEI. V lost 9 bases, J lost 4 bases, and 9 bases lay in between. The CDR3 is 11 residues long. Here the CDR3 DNA reads TGTGCCAGGCAGAGGGTCACTGAAGCTTTCTTT. This translates into CARQRVTEAFF. Variable domain in full (rest from reference TRBV2 and TRBJ1-1): EPEVTQTPSHQVTQMGQEVILRCVPISNHLYFYWYRQILGQKVEFLVSFYNNEISEKSEIFDDQFSVERPDGSNFTLKIRSTKLEDSAMYFCARQRVTEAFFGQGTRLTVV.

This chain links TRBV21-1 with TRBJ2-1; the table's D call, TRBD2, was not checked against the DNA. TRBV21-1 is shown as a pseudogene. This CDR3 spans 16 amino acids. The CDR3 DNA reads TGTGCCAGCAGCAAAGCGAGGCGGGGGGGCAGCGGGGAGCAGTTCTTC. Translating gives CASSKARRGGSGEQFF.

The rearrangement uses TRBV23-1 and TRBJ1-2; 8 nucleotides line up with TRBD1. TRBV23-1 is assigned to the ORF class and has an uncertain function. The CDR3 is made up of 13 amino acids. After removal of 6 bases from V and 3 bases from J, the junction contained 3 bases not matched to a gene. CDR3 loop: CASRDRVYYGYTF. The CDR3 DNA follows: TGCGCCAGCAGGGACAGGGTATACTATGGCTACACCTTC.

The chain couples TRBV25-1 to TRBJ1-1; D gene unclear. CDR1 MGHDK and CDR2 SYGVNS come from the germline V gene. Trimming cost V 1 base and J 6 bases, with 9 bases left between them. The CDR3 is 13 residues long. The CDR3 sequence: CASSESNSPEAFF. CDR3 nucleotides: TGTGCCAGCAGTGAATCTAACAGCCCTGAAGCTTTCTTT.

The rearrangement uses TRBV11-2 and TRBJ2-7, with a tentative D call TRBD1 (6 bases). The length of the CDR3 is 14 residues. V lost 1 base, J lost 7 bases, and 14 bases lay in between. The V gene's germline CDR1 is SGHAT and CDR2 FQNNGV. The CDR3 reads CASSLALMGAEQYF. DNA for the CDR3: TGTGCCAGCAGCTTAGCCCTGATGGGGGCGGAGCAGTACTTC. Drawing the rest from reference TRBV11-2 and TRBJ2-7, the complete variable domain is EAGVAQSPRYKIIEKRQSVAFWCNPISGHATLYWYQQILGQGPKLLIQFQNNGVVDDSQLPKDRFSAERLKGVDSTLKIQPAKLEDSAVYLCASSLALMGAEQYFGPGTRLTVT.

The rearrangement uses TRBV4-1 and TRBJ1-3, with D hard to call. This CDR3 is built from 15 residues. Germline V CDR1 and CDR2: MGHRA, YSYEKL. Trimming took 0 bases from V and 0 from J, leaving 6 bases between them. The DNA of the CDR3 is TGCGCCAGCAGCCAAGAGACTAGCTCTGGAAACACCATATATTTT. This translates into CASSQETSSGNTIYF.

Concerning this clone itself: At one of its ends the junction is not consistent with the germline gene, which may arise from a read error. The chain is built from TRBV2 and TRBJ2-3; a weak D match, TRBD1 (6 bases). There are 12 residues in the CDR3. Germline values: CDR1 SNHLY, CDR2 FYNNEI. CDR3 residues: CASNRRVRGGHF. The CDR3 nucleotides are TGTGCCAGCAACAGGCGGGTAAGAGGGGGACATTTT.

This chain joins TRBV7-9 and TRBJ2-1; a possible D gene is TRBD1 (6 bases). Germline V gene sequence: CDR1 SEHNR, CDR2 FQNEAQ (reference sequence). The CDR3 is made up of 16 amino acids. The ends were cut back, 7 bases at V and 4 bases at J, with 20 bases in the middle. Written as DNA, the CDR3 is TGTGCCAGCATCCCCTCGGGGCAGGGGATTTACAATGAGCAGTTCTTC. Translated: CASIPSGQGIYNEQFF. Complete variable domain (other parts from reference TRBV7-9 and TRBJ2-1): DTGVSQNPRHKITKRGQNVTFRCDPISEHNRLYWYRQTLGQGPEFLTYFQNEAQLEKSRLLSDRFSAERPKGSFSTLEIQRTEQGDSAMYLCASIPSGQGIYNEQFFGPGTRLTVL.

This rearrangement joins TRBV6-5 to TRBJ2-7, with D possibly TRBD1 on 6 matching bases. The germline gives CDR1 MNHEY, CDR2 SVGAGI. The CDR3 spans 15 residues. Trimming pared 5 bases from V and 1 base from J, leaving 15 bases between. The CDR3 here is CASSGPGHPSYEQYF. The CDR3 region has the DNA TGTGCCAGCAGTGGCCCGGGACACCCATCCTACGAGCAGTACTTC.

The chain has TRBV7-2 and TRBJ1-1, with 9 bases matching TRBD1. J gave up 5 bases and V 3 bases, and 7 bases lay outside the gene matches. The CDR3 runs 15 residues. Germline values: CDR1 SGHTA, CDR2 FQGNSA. In nucleotides, the CDR3 is TGTGCCAGCAGCTTTAACAGGGGGCGGAGTACTGAAGCTTTCTTT. It yields the protein CASSFNRGRSTEAFF.

Comment on this clone: Additional DNA sequences in this sample encode the identical CDR3. V and J are TRBV2 and TRBJ2-1, with unresolved D. The CDR3 has 12 amino acids. V shed 7 bases and J shed 14 bases, with 18 bases lying between them. CDR1 is SNHLY and CDR2 is FYNNEI in the germline V gene. Written as DNA, the CDR3 is TGTGCCAGCAACGATATCCTAACTAAGGAGTTCTTC. Its translation: CASNDILTKEFF.

This clone was counted only a few times. Other DNA sequences from this sample encode an identical CDR3 as well. The chain has TRBV4-1 and TRBJ1-2; 10 bases map to TRBD1. Germline lookup yields CDR1 MGHRA and CDR2 YSYEKL. This CDR3 is built from 18 residues. Losses at the gene ends were 1 base for V and 0 bases for J; bases not matched to a gene: 8. The chain's CDR3 is CASSQARDRGPPNYGYTF. Written as DNA, the CDR3 is TGCGCCAGCAGCCAAGCGAGAGACAGGGGGCCCCCTAACTATGGCTACACCTTC.

This clone was recorded a few times. Its ends do not fully match the called genes, so a read error is possible. CDR3 sequence reads: CASTALNGLTF. The CDR3 nucleotides are TGTGCCAGCACTGCCCTCAACGGCCTGACTTTC. This chain connects TRBV5-6 to TRBJ2-6; D ambiguous. Germline V gives CDR1 SGHDT, CDR2 YYEEEE. This CDR3 has 11 amino acids.

J is TRBJ1-6 and V is TRBV4-3; D unclear. Germline V CDR1 and CDR2: LGHNA, YSLEER. This CDR3 contains 15 residues. V gave up 0 bases and J gave up 7 bases, with 10 bases separating them. CDR3: CASSQEEEMNSPLHF. CDR3 DNA: TGCGCCAGCAGCCAAGAAGAGGAGATGAATTCACCCCTCCACTTT.

This clone was counted a single time. The V and J genes are TRBV6-1 and TRBJ1-6; the D is unclear. CDR1 is MNHNS, CDR2 SASEGT, per germline. The CDR3 sequence is 12 residues long. V was cut by 9 bases and J by 2 bases, with 5 bases left in between. The DNA of the CDR3 is TGTGCCAGTGGCACCTATAATTCACCCCTCCACTTT. Protein product: CASGTYNSPLHF.

CDR3 nucleotide sequence: TGTGCCAGCAGCCTGACAGGCGGAGGTGGCCAAGAGACCCAGTACTTC. Translation: CASSLTGGGGQETQYF. The chain uses TRBV2 and TRBJ2-5, with D possibly being TRBD1 (6 bases). Germline-derived CDR1 and CDR2 are SNHLY and FYNNEI. The CDR3 totals 16 residues. Between the trimmed V and J ends, which lost 6 bases and 1 base, there was a span of 18 bases.

Only a few counts were recorded for this clone. The chain combines TRBV4-2 with TRBJ2-7, with 9 bases lining up with TRBD2. Germline trimming cut 0 bases from V and 3 bases from J; bases unmatched to any gene: 3. Germline CDR1 is LGHNA and CDR2 is YNFKEQ. The CDR3 has 15 residues. The CDR3 coding sequence is TGTGCCAGCAGCCAAGATCCAGCGGGGGGCTACGAGCAGTACTTC. This gives the protein CASSQDPAGGYEQYF.

This clone was seen only a few times. This chain links TRBV7-8 with TRBJ2-2, with 16 bases aligning to TRBD2. This CDR3 spans 18 amino acids. Germline CDR1 is SGHVS and CDR2 is FQNEAQ. After removal of 1 base from V and 7 bases from J, the junction contained 6 bases not matched to a gene. This CDR3 reads CASSLEGLAGGPVGELFF. The CDR3 DNA follows: TGTGCCAGCAGCTTAGAGGGACTAGCGGGGGGGCCGGTCGGGGAGCTGTTTTTT.